The 19 T cell receptor beta chains reported below all come from one sample, sequenced in a study of circulating and synovial CD4+ cells in juvenile arthritis. The assay was immunoSEQ multiplex PCR, and TCRdb's table has in-frame clones only and misses some. Of some 30,000 clones listed, over 85% are singletons. The sequencing sample was made of CD4+ T cells from blood. The receptors stem from a human donor with juvenile idiopathic arthritis.

The chain recombines TRBV2 with TRBJ2-1, with TRBD2 identical over 8 bases. Germline-derived CDR1 and CDR2 are SNHLY and FYNNEI. The V and J ends lost 6 bases and 4 bases, in that order; junction bases with no gene match: 17. CDR3 length: 18 amino acids. The CDR3 protein is CASSGGQGPGLGYNEQFF. DNA of the CDR3: TGTGCCAGCAGCGGGGGCCAGGGACCGGGACTAGGGTACAATGAGCAGTTCTTC. Combining the CDR3 with reference TRBV2 and TRBJ2-1 gives the whole variable domain EPEVTQTPSHQVTQMGQEVILRCVPISNHLYFYWYRQILGQKVEFLVSFYNNEISEKSEIFDDQFSVERPDGSNFTLKIRSTKLEDSAMYFCASSGGQGPGLGYNEQFFGPGTRLTVL.

The chain recombines TRBV28 with TRBJ1-3; tentatively, D is TRBD1 (5 bases). V lost 2 bases and J lost 0, with 8 bases in between. Germline V CDR1 and CDR2: MDHEN, SYDVKM. The CDR3 is 15 amino acids. The chain's CDR3 is CASSLLGASGNTIYF. In DNA, the CDR3 is TGTGCCAGCAGTTTACTAGGGGCCTCTGGAAACACCATATATTTT.

The J gene is TRBJ2-1, the V gene TRBV11-2; 9 bases line up with TRBD1. The CDR3 contains 13 residues. V lost 3 bases to trimming and J lost 12 bases; unmatched junction nucleotides: 6. In germline, CDR1 is SGHAT, CDR2 FQNNGV. The CDR3 bases are TGTGCCAGCAGCTTTGGGACAGGGTCATCGCAGTTCTTC. The encoded protein is CASSFGTGSSQFF.

The rearrangement joins TRBV5-1 to TRBJ2-5, with TRBD2 matching over 8 bases. Germline V lookup: CDR1 SGHRS, CDR2 YFSETQ. There are 15 residues in the CDR3. The V segment lost 4 bases and the J segment 1 base; nucleotides outside the gene matches: 6. This chain's CDR3 is CASSGGGLVQETQYF. The CDR3 coding sequence is TGCGCCAGCAGCGGGGGGGGACTAGTCCAAGAGACCCAGTACTTC. Supplemented by reference TRBV5-1 and TRBJ2-5, the full variable domain reads KAGVTQTPRYLIKTRGQQVTLSCSPISGHRSVSWYQQTPGQGLQFLFEYFSETQRNKGNFPGRFSGRQFSNSRSEMNVSTLELGDSALYLCASSGGGLVQETQYFGPGTRLLVL.

The CDR3 nucleotides are TGTGCCAGCAGCTCGGGTATCGGGAGTGGGGGAGGAGAGACCCAGTACTTC. It specifies CASSSGIGSGGGETQYF. The chain joins TRBV5-4 to TRBJ2-5, with a possible D match to TRBD2 (6 bases). Trimming cost V 3 bases and J 4 bases, with 22 bases left between them. The CDR3 sequence is 17 residues long. CDR1 and CDR2 from the germline V gene are SGHNT and YYREEE (reference sequence).

The CDR3 loop is CASSQVGLASSYNEQFF. For the CDR3, the DNA is TGCGCCAGCAGCCAAGTCGGACTCGCGAGCTCCTACAATGAGCAGTTCTTC. The chain has TRBV4-1 and TRBJ2-1; possibly TRBD2 for D (5 bases). CDR3 size: 17 residues. The germline V gene encodes CDR1 MGHRA and CDR2 YSYEKL. V was clipped by 1 base and J by 0 bases, with 13 bases between them.

The chain recombines TRBV6-6 with TRBJ1-5; 7 bases are shared with TRBD1. V was clipped by 6 bases and J by 4 bases; unmatched bases: 9. The CDR3 sequence is 15 residues long. The germline V gene has CDR1 MNHNY and CDR2 SVGAGI (reference sequence). CDR3 sequence: CASRKPNRGNQPQHF. DNA for the CDR3: TGTGCCAGCAGAAAACCGAACAGGGGTAATCAGCCCCAGCATTTT.

The genes are TRBV9 and TRBJ2-1, with TRBD2 identical over 7 bases. CDR1 is SGDLS and CDR2 is YYNGEE in the germline V gene. The CDR3 is 16 amino acids. J gave up 4 bases and V 0 bases, and 7 bases lay outside the gene matches. The CDR3 DNA is TGTGCCAGCAGCGTAGCTTTACTAGCGAAGTACAATGAGCAGTTCTTC. It is translated as CASSVALLAKYNEQFF.

The sample holds one count of this clone. The V call is TRBV11-2, the J call TRBJ1-1; tentatively, D is TRBD1 (5 bases). The CDR3 has 16 residues. V was trimmed by 5 bases and J by 5 bases, leaving 21 bases between them. Germline-derived CDR1 and CDR2 are SGHAT and FQNNGV. The CDR3 spells CASSQRRGAPKTEAFF. The DNA of the CDR3 is TGTGCCAGCAGCCAACGGCGGGGCGCCCCGAAAACTGAAGCTTTCTTT.

A single count supports this clone. J is TRBJ1-4 and V is TRBV7-2; D remains unclear. Trimming shortened V by 2 bases and J by 8 bases, and 12 bases separated the two germline ends. Germline V gives CDR1 SGHTA, CDR2 FQGNSA. There are 14 residues in the CDR3. The DNA of the CDR3 is TGTGCCAGCAGCTTATTGGAGGGTTCCGAAAAACTGTTTTTT. This translates into CASSLLEGSEKLFF.

The chain is built from TRBV7-2 and TRBJ2-7; TRBD2 matches 11 bases. J gave up 0 bases and V 4 bases, and 8 bases lay outside the gene matches. Germline CDR1 is SGHTA and CDR2 is FQGNSA. The CDR3 extends over 17 amino acids. The CDR3 protein is CASSSLSSGRLSYEQYF. In DNA, the CDR3 is TGTGCCAGCAGCTCTTTATCTAGCGGGAGGCTCTCCTACGAGCAGTACTTC.

The J gene is TRBJ1-4, the V gene TRBV4-2, with 7 bases lining up with TRBD1. J gave up 3 bases and V 1 base, and 8 bases lay outside the gene matches. CDR1 is LGHNA and CDR2 is YNFKEQ in the germline V gene. The CDR3 loop spans 17 amino acids. CDR3 in amino acids: CASSQGRGQASNEKLFF. The CDR3 coding sequence is TGTGCCAGCAGCCAAGGAAGGGGGCAGGCCTCTAATGAAAAACTGTTTTTT.

The chain links TRBV27 to TRBJ1-4, with D tentatively TRBD1 (6 bases). Germline CDR1 and CDR2: MNHEY and SMNVEV (reference sequence). V dropped 2 bases and J dropped 8 bases, with 15 bases sitting between them. The CDR3 sequence is 15 residues long. CDR3 region: CASSLHGGLGEKLFF. In DNA form, the CDR3 reads TGTGCCAGCAGTTTACACGGGGGGCTTGGGGAAAAACTGTTTTTT.

The chain joins TRBV9 to TRBJ2-7; D is perhaps TRBD1 (5 bases). CDR1 is SGDLS, CDR2 YYNGEE, per germline. V was shortened by 5 bases and J by 3 bases, with 18 bases between the two germline ends. The CDR3 has 15 amino acids. CDR3 coding DNA: TGTGCCAGCAGTGCGACCGCACAGGCTTTCTACGAGCAGTACTTC. Amino acid sequence: CASSATAQAFYEQYF.

The gene calls are TRBV5-4 and TRBJ2-6; 7 nucleotides agree with TRBD1. Per the germline V gene, CDR1 is SGHNT and CDR2 is YYREEE (reference sequence). V trimming: 1 base; J trimming: 2 bases; junction bases outside the gene matches: 3. This CDR3 is built from 16 residues. The CDR3 nucleotides are TGTGCCAGCAGCTTGAATCAGGGGGCTGGGGCCAACGTCCTGACTTTC. Translating gives CASSLNQGAGANVLTF. Together with reference TRBV5-4 and TRBJ2-6, the CDR3 gives the full variable domain: ETGVTQSPTHLIKTRGQQVTLRCSSQSGHNTVSWYQQALGQGPQFIFQYYREEENGRGNFPPRFSGLQFPNYSSELNVNALELDDSALYLCASSLNQGAGANVLTFGAGSRLTVL.

This clone was picked up one time. At one boundary the junction diverges from the germline segment, which might be a read error. The rearrangement uses TRBV6-1 and TRBJ1-2; D is unclear. Per the germline V gene, CDR1 is MNHNS and CDR2 is SASEGT. This CDR3 contains 10 residues. Here the CDR3 reads CASSEPVLFF. The CDR3 coding sequence is TGTGCCAGCAGTGAACCAGTCCTCTTTTTC.

This chain joins TRBV5-4 and TRBJ1-2; D not resolved. Germline V gene sequence: CDR1 SGHNT, CDR2 YYREEE (reference sequence). CDR3 length: 14 amino acids. V dropped 0 bases and J dropped 7 bases, with 13 bases sitting between them. Here the CDR3 DNA reads TGTGCCAGCAGCTTGGAGCCCCCGAACGGTGGCTACACCTTC. It translates to CASSLEPPNGGYTF.

The chain joins TRBV5-1 to TRBJ2-1, with D unclear. Germline CDR1 reads SGHRS; CDR2 reads YFSETQ. The CDR3 spans 13 residues. V was pared by 0 bases and J by 9 bases, with 10 bases between. The CDR3: CASSLDGSGEQFF. The CDR3 DNA is TGCGCCAGCAGCTTGGACGGGTCGGGTGAGCAGTTCTTC.

The chain carries TRBV15 and TRBJ2-1, with 9 bases fitting TRBD1. Looked up from germline, CDR1 is LNHNV and CDR2 is YYDKDF (reference sequence). The ends lost 3 bases at V and 8 bases at J; junction bases unmatched: 11. The CDR3 totals 16 residues. CDR3: CATSSQKGQGRDEQFF. The CDR3, as DNA: TGTGCCACCAGCAGTCAAAAGGGACAGGGTAGGGATGAGCAGTTCTTC. Filled out from reference TRBV15 and TRBJ2-1, the complete variable domain reads DAMVIQNPRYQVTQFGKPVTLSCSQTLNHNVMYWYQQKSSQAPKLLFHYYDKDFNNEADTPDNFQSRRPNTSFCFLDIRSPGLGDTAMYLCATSSQKGQGRDEQFFGPGTRLTVL.